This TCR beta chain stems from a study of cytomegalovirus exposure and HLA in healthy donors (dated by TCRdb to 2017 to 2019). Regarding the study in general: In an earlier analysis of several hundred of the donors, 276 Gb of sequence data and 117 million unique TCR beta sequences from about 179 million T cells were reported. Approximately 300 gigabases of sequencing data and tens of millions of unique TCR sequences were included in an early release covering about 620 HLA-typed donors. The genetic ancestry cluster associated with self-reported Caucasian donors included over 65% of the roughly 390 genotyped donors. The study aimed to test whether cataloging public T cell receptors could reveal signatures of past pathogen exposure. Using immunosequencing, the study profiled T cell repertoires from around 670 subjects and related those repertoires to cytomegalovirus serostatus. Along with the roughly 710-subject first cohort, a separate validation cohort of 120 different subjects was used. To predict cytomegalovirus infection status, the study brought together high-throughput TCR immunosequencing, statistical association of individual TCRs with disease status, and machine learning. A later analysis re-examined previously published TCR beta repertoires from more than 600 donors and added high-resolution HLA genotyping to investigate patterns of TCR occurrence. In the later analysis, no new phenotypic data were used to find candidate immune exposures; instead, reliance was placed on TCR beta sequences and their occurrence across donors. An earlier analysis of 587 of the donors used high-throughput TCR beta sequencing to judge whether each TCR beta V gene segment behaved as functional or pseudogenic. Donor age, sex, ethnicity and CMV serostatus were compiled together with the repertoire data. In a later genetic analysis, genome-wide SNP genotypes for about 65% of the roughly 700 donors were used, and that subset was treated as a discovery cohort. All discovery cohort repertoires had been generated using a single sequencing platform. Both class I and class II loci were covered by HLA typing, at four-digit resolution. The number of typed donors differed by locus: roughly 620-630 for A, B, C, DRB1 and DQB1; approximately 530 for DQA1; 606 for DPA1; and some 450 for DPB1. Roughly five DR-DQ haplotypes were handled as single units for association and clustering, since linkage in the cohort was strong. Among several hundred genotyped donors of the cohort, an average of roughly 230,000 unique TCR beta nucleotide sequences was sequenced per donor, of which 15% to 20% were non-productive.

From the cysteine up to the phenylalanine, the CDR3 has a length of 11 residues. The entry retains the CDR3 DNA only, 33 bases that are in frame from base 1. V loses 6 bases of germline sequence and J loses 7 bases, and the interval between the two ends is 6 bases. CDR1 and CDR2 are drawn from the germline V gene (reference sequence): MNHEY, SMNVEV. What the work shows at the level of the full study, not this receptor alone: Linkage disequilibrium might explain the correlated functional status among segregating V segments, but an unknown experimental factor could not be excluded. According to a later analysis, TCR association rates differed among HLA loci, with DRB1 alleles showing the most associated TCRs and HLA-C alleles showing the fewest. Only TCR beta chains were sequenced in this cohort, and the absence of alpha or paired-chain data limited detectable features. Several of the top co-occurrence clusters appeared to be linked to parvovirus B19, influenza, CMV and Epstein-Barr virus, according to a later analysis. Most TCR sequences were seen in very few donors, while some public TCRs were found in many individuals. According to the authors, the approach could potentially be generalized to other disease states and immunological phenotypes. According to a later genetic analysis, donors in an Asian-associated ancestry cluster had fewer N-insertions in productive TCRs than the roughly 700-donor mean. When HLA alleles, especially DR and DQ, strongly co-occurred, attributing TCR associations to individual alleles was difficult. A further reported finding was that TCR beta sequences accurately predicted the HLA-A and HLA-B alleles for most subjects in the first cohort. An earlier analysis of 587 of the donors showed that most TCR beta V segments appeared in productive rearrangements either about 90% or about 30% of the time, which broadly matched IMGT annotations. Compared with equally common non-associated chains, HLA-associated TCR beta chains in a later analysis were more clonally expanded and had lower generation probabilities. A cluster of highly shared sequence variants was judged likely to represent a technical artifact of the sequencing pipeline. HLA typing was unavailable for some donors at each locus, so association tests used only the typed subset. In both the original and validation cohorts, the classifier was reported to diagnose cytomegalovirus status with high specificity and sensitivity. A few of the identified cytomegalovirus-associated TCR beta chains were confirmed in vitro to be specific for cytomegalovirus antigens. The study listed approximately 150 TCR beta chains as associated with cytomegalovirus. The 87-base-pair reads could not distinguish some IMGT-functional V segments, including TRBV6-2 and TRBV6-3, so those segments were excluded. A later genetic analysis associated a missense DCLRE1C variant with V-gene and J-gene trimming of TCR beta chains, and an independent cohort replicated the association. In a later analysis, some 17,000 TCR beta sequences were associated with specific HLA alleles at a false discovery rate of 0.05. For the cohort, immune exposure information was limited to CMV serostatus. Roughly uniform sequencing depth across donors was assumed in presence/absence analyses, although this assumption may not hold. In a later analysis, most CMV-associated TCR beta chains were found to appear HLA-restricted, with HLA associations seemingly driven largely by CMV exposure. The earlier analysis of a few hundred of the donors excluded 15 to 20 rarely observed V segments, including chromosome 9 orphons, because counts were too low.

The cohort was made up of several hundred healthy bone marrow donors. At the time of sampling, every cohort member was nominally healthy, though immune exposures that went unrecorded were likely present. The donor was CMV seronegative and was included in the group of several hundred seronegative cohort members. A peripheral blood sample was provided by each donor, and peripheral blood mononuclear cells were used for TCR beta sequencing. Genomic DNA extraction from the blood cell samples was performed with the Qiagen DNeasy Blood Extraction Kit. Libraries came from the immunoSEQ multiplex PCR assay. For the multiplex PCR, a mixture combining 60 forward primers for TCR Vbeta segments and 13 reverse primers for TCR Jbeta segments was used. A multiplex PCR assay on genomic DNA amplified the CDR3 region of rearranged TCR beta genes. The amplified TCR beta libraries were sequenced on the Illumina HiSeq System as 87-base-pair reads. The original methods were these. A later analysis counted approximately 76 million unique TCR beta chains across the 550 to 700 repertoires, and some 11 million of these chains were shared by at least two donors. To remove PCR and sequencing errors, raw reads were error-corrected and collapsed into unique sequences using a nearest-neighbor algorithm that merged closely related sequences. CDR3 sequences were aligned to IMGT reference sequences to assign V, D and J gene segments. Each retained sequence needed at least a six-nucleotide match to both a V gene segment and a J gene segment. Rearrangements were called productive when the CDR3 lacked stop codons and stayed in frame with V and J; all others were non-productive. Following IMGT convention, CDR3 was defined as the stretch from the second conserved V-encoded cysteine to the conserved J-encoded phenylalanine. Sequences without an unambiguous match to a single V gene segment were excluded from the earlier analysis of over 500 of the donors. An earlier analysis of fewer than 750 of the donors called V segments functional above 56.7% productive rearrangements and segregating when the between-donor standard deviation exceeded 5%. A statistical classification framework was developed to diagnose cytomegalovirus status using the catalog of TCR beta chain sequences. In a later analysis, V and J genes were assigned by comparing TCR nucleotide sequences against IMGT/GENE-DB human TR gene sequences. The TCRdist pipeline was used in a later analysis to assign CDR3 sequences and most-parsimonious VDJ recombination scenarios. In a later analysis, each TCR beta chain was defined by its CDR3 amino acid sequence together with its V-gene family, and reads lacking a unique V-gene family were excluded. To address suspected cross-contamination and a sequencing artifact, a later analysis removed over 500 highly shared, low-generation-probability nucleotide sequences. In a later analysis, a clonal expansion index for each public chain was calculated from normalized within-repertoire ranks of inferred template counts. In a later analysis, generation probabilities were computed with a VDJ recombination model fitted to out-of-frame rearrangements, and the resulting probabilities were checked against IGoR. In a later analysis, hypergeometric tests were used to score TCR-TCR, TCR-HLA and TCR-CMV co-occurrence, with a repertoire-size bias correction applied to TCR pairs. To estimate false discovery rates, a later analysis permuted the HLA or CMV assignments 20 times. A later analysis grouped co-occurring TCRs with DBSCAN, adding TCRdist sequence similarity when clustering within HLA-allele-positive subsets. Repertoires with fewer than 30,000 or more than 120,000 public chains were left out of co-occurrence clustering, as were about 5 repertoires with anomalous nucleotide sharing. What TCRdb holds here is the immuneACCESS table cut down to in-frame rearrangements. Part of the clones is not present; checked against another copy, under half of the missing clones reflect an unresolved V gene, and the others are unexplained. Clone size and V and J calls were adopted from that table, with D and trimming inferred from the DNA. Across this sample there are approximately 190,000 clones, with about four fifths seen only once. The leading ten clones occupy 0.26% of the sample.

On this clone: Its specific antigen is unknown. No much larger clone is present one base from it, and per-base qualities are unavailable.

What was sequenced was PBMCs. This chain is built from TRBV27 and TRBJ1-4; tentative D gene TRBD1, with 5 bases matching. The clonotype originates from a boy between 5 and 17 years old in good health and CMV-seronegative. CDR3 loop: CASRGGEKLFF. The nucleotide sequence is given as TGTGCCAGCAGGGGGGGTGAAAAACTGTTTTTT.